This T cell receptor (beta chain) appears in the sequencing data of a study of metastatic and nonmetastatic thyroid tumors. Looking at the study overall: Repertoires of blood and of tissue (tumor or nodule) from malignant and benign thyroid patients were compared. Points from the study as a whole: Patients with malignant thyroid tumors reportedly had significantly higher TCR beta diversity than those with benign nodules, in blood and tumor.

This CDR3 contains 16 residues. The J segment lost 9 bases and the V segment lost 3 bases, leaving 15 bases of the junction unmatched. In germline, CDR1 is SGHRS, CDR2 YFSETQ. There were no patients who had received any treatment before thyroid surgery. This clone was seen at least ten times. Its specificity is not known. Original methodology: The authors used CDR3 differences across clinicopathological groups to build a distant-metastasis classifier for papillary thyroid cancer. TCRdb re-clonotyped the PCR reads via MiXCR. The V and J calls were not made by the authors but by TCRdb's processing. The sample shows under 15,000 clones, approximately 12% of them seen only once.

The clonotype originates from a female donor with papillary thyroid cancer or a benign thyroid nodule (not recorded which). Some clones in this sample may be carry-over from other donors' samples. This chain links TRBV5-1 with TRBJ2-5, with 9 bases matching TRBD1. Sample: blood. In DNA form, the CDR3 reads TGCGCCAGCAGCTCCCGGGACAGGGCCTCCAAGAGGGCCCAGTACTTC. It is translated as CASSSRDRASKRAQYF.